The 30 T cell receptor beta chains in this list originate from one sample, sequenced in a study of early T cells in non-severe SARS-CoV-2 infection. TCRdb re-derived calls from the 5' RACE reads in MiXCR, one entry per CDR3 protein. Altogether 30,000 or so distinct CDR3 sequences are present, around 7% being singletons, with the ten largest covering about 3.8%. The sequenced sample consisted of whole blood. The receptors were sampled from an adult who was a healthcare worker with PCR-confirmed SARS-CoV-2 infection or an uninfected control (not recorded which).

Sample share makes this clonotype medium-sized. The genes are TRBV6-4 and TRBJ1-6, with unresolved D. Germline loops: CDR1 MRHNA, CDR2 SNTAGT. This CDR3 region has 13 residues. The V gene lost 2 bases and the J gene lost 5 bases, with 4 bases spanning the gap. CDR3 nucleotide sequence: TGTGCCAGCAGTGACAGGGATAATTCACCCCTCCACTTT. Its translation is CASSDRDNSPLHF.

Remarks on this clonotype: This sequence may be a read error, since a much larger clone differs from it by one base. CDR3 bases: TGCAGTGCTAGTCCGGGAGTGCTTAACGAGCAGTACTTC. Translated, it gives CSASPGVLNEQYF. The chain recombines TRBV20-1 with TRBJ2-7; tentatively, D is TRBD2 (6 bases). The CDR3 spans 13 residues. V lost 3 bases to trimming and J lost 5 bases, with 14 bases between them. Germline lookup yields CDR1 DFQATT and CDR2 SNEGSKA (reference sequence).

This clonotype was seen only a few times. The chain links TRBV29-1 to TRBJ1-1; D may be TRBD1 (6 bases). Looked up from germline, CDR1 is SQVTM and CDR2 is ANQGSEA. The V end was cut by 3 bases, the J end by 1 base, with 12 bases between. This CDR3 comprises 14 residues. The CDR3 here is CSVDRGRANTEAFF. Written as DNA, the CDR3 is TGCAGCGTTGATAGGGGGAGGGCGAACACTGAAGCTTTCTTT.

In this sample, this clonotype turned up many times. V gene TRBV7-9 combines with J gene TRBJ1-1, with a weak D call TRBD1 (5 bases). The CDR3 is 13 amino acids. From germline, CDR1 is SEHNR and CDR2 FQNEAQ (reference sequence). The germline V and J ends were trimmed by 5 bases and 0 bases, with 7 bases remaining between them. The CDR3 reads CASSPGMNTEAFF. The DNA for the CDR3 is TGTGCCAGCAGCCCAGGGATGAACACTGAAGCTTTCTTT.

Ten or more counts support this clonotype. V gene TRBV10-3 combines with J gene TRBJ1-5, with unresolved D. V was shortened by 0 bases and J by 1 base, with 7 bases between the two germline ends. Germline CDR1 ENHRY, CDR2 SYGVKD. The CDR3 contains 15 residues. CDR3 in DNA: TGTGCCATCAGTGAGTCGAAGGGAAGCAATCAGCCCCAGCATTTT. Its translation: CAISESKGSNQPQHF.

The rearrangement joins TRBV5-1 to TRBJ1-1; D gene unclear. V dropped 4 bases and J dropped 0 bases, with 13 bases sitting between them. The germline gives CDR1 SGHRS, CDR2 YFSETQ. This CDR3 region has 15 residues. In DNA form, the CDR3 reads TGCGCCAGCAGCACAAACCGGGCCCTGAACACTGAAGCTTTCTTT. As protein: CASSTNRALNTEAFF.

This clonotype came up many times. An end of the junction does not agree with germline; a read error may underlie this. This chain links TRBV10-3 with TRBJ2-1, with 8 nucleotides matching TRBD2. Germline CDR1 and CDR2: ENHRY and SYGVKD. This CDR3 contains 15 residues. The CDR3 DNA follows: TGTGCCATCAGTCTACGGGAGGGCTCCTACAATGAGCAGTTCTTT. Translated, it gives CAISLREGSYNEQFF.

This chain connects TRBV29-1 to TRBJ2-5; maybe TRBD2 (6 bases). Between the trimmed V and J ends, which lost 2 bases and 7 bases, there was a span of 17 bases. Germline V gene lookup returns CDR1 SQVTM and CDR2 ANQGSEA. This CDR3 comprises 14 residues. Here the CDR3 reads CSVEYLLGGGTQYF. The CDR3 DNA sequence: TGCAGCGTTGAATACCTGCTTGGGGGAGGGACCCAGTACTTC.

This clonotype was detected ten times or more. J is TRBJ2-3 and V is TRBV6-6; D not resolved. CDR1 MNHNY and CDR2 SVGAGI come from the germline V gene (reference sequence). Trimming removed 5 bases at V and 2 bases at J, with 11 bases between. This CDR3 has 14 residues. The CDR3 reads CASSLWRDTDTQYF. For the CDR3, the DNA is TGTGCCAGCAGTCTCTGGCGCGACACAGATACGCAGTATTTT.

This clonotype appeared a few times. V is TRBV20-1 and J is TRBJ2-7, with 10 positions matching TRBD2. Trimming cost V 6 bases and J 7 bases; bases outside gene matches: 9. The V gene's germline CDR1 is DFQATT and CDR2 SNEGSKA (reference sequence). The CDR3 consists of 13 residues. The CDR3 protein is CSAIWGAGGEQYF. In DNA, the CDR3 is TGCAGTGCAATTTGGGGAGCGGGAGGGGAGCAGTACTTC.

This clonotype has ten or more counts. This chain uses TRBV20-1 with TRBJ1-1; D ambiguous. The V end lost 3 bases, the J end lost 4 bases, and 9 bases lay between the germline ends. Looked up from germline, CDR1 is DFQATT and CDR2 is SNEGSKA (reference sequence). The CDR3 is 12 amino acids. The CDR3 coding sequence is TGCAGTGCTAGTAATGGCGGCACTGAAGCTTTCTTT. The encoded protein is CSASNGGTEAFF.

This clonotype appeared many times. V and J are TRBV19 and TRBJ1-5, with D perhaps TRBD1 (6 bases). The CDR3 has 14 amino acids. V was clipped by 9 bases and J by 5 bases, with 17 bases between them. CDR1 and CDR2 from the germline V gene are LNHDA and SQIVND (reference sequence). The DNA of the CDR3 is TGTGCCAGCCGAGACAGGCGTGAATATCAGCCCCAGCATTTT. Residues: CASRDRREYQPQHF.

This clonotype occurred many times. V is TRBV7-3 and J is TRBJ2-4; perhaps TRBD1 as D (5 bases). Germline assignment: CDR1 SGHTA and CDR2 FQGTGA. V lost 4 bases and J lost 8, with 12 bases in between. The length of the CDR3 is 13 residues. The CDR3 sequence: CASSSNQGDIQYF. DNA for the CDR3: TGTGCCAGCAGCTCGAATCAGGGCGACATTCAGTACTTC.

In its sample, this clonotype was seen many times. The chain employs TRBV14 and TRBJ2-7, with D uncertain. CDR3 length equals 14 residues. Trimming pared 0 bases from V and 0 bases from J, leaving 6 bases between. From germline, CDR1 is SGHDN and CDR2 FVKESK. The DNA for the CDR3 is TGTGCCAGCAGCCAAGATCCGGCCTCCTACGAGCAGTACTTC. It is translated as CASSQDPASYEQYF.

This clonotype turned up a few times. The chain joins TRBV5-4 to TRBJ2-7, with 7 bases lining up with TRBD2. Germline V gene sequence: CDR1 SGHNT, CDR2 YYREEE (reference sequence). The CDR3 has 15 amino acids. With 3 bases clipped from V and 4 bases from J, the junction kept 10 bases outside the gene matches. CDR3 sequence (DNA): TGTGCCAGCAGCTCCGGGGGGACTTTTCGATACGAGCAGTACTTC. Translated, it gives CASSSGGTFRYEQYF.

This CDR3 reads CASSFSGSGYEQYF. The CDR3 coding sequence is TGTGCCAGCAGTTTCAGCGGGAGCGGGTACGAGCAGTACTTC. The chain uses TRBV14 and TRBJ2-7; 8 bases are a match to TRBD2. From germline, CDR1 is SGHDN and CDR2 FVKESK. This CDR3 spans 14 amino acids. V lost 6 bases and J lost 4; bases outside the gene matches: 8. The full variable domain, its missing parts supplied by reference TRBV14 and TRBJ2-7, is EAGVTQFPSHSVIEKGQTVTLRCDPISGHDNLYWYRRVMGKEIKFLLHFVKESKQDESGMPNNRFLAERTGGTYSTLKVQPAELEDSGVYFCASSFSGSGYEQYFGPGTRLTVT.

This clonotype was observed many times. The chain is built from TRBV18 and TRBJ2-1; perhaps TRBD2 as D (5 bases). CDR3 length: 11 residues. CDR1 and CDR2 (germline): KGHSH, LQKENI. V lost 2 bases and J lost 9, with 5 bases in between. The CDR3, as DNA: TGTGCCAGCTCACCAGGAGGTGAGCAGTTCTTC. Its translation: CASSPGGEQFF.

This clonotype was detected only a few times. The chain couples TRBV2 to TRBJ1-2; D may be TRBD1 (6 bases). The V and J ends lost 9 bases and 6 bases respectively, with 20 bases between them. The CDR3 runs 14 residues. Germline V gives CDR1 SNHLY, CDR2 FYNNEI. The CDR3 nucleotides read TGTGCCAGAAGCGAGAAACAGGGATTGGATGGCTACACCTTC. Amino acids: CARSEKQGLDGYTF.

This clonotype was detected many times. V is TRBV6-1 and J is TRBJ2-1; D remains unclear. The CDR3 is 13 residues long. CDR1 and CDR2 from the germline V gene are MNHNS and SASEGT. Trimming removed 0 bases from V and 7 bases from J, with 7 bases in between. CDR3 nucleotides: TGTGCCAGCAGTGAAGCTTTGGGGAATGAGCAGTTCTTC. It encodes CASSEALGNEQFF.

The V and J genes are TRBV11-2 and TRBJ2-2; possibly TRBD1 for D (6 bases). V lost 3 bases and J 10 bases, leaving 15 bases between the germline ends. Per the germline V gene, CDR1 is SGHAT and CDR2 is FQNNGV. The CDR3 has 14 residues. This chain's CDR3 is CASSFASDSLELFF. In DNA form, the CDR3 reads TGTGCCAGCAGCTTTGCCTCGGACAGTCTGGAGCTGTTTTTT.

The chain recombines TRBV18 with TRBJ2-3; D is unclear. There are 12 residues in the CDR3. CDR1 and CDR2 (germline): KGHSH, LQKENI. V lost 1 base, J lost 5 bases, and 4 bases lay in between. The CDR3, as DNA: TGTGCCAGCTCACCACGAGGAGATACGCAGTATTTT. Its translation: CASSPRGDTQYF.

This clonotype is large by share. This chain joins TRBV20-1 and TRBJ2-5; TRBD2 matches at 7 bases. V shed 3 bases and J 5 bases; nucleotides not matched to a gene: 9. This CDR3 has 14 residues. Germline V lookup: CDR1 DFQATT, CDR2 SNEGSKA (reference sequence). CDR3: CSARAGEPTETQYF. In nucleotides, the CDR3 is TGCAGTGCTAGGGCGGGGGAGCCGACGGAGACCCAGTACTTC.

This clonotype was observed a handful of times. The chain couples TRBV10-2 to TRBJ2-3; D gene uncertain. Germline V gives CDR1 WSHSY, CDR2 SAAADI. V shed 6 bases and J shed 2 bases, with 12 bases lying between them. This CDR3 has 14 residues. Written as DNA, the CDR3 is TGCGCCAGCAGCGAAGGGTCTCCCACAGATACGCAGTATTTT. Its protein is CASSEGSPTDTQYF.

V is TRBV11-2 and J is TRBJ2-3, with 12 bases identical to TRBD2. The CDR3 totals 16 residues. CDR1 is SGHAT, CDR2 FQNNGV, per germline. V was pared by 4 bases and J by 6 bases, with 8 bases of the junction left unmatched. In nucleotides, the CDR3 is TGTGCCAGCAGCTCGCCTTCTAGCGGGAGGGGGGATACGCAGTATTTT. Its protein product is CASSSPSSGRGDTQYF.

This clonotype was observed a few times. The gene calls are TRBV7-9 and TRBJ2-7, with 8 positions matching TRBD1. The J segment lost 2 bases and the V segment lost 5 bases, leaving 8 bases of the junction unmatched. Germline CDR1 reads SEHNR; CDR2 reads FQNEAQ (reference sequence). CDR3 length: 15 residues. CDR3 sequence reads: CASSKGQGFAYEQYF. The CDR3 bases are TGTGCCAGCAGCAAAGGACAGGGATTCGCCTACGAGCAGTACTTC.

This clonotype has only a few counts. The chain has TRBV6-1 and TRBJ1-2, with D perhaps matching TRBD1 (6 bases). This CDR3 comprises 14 residues. Trimming pared 1 base from V and 4 bases from J, leaving 10 bases between. Germline-derived CDR1 and CDR2 are MNHNS and SASEGT. This CDR3 is CASSEGTELYGYTF. CDR3 coding DNA: TGTGCCAGCAGTGAAGGGACAGAGCTCTATGGCTACACCTTC.

This clonotype was recorded at least ten times. This chain uses TRBV5-1 with TRBJ2-1; D not certain. The V and J ends lost 0 bases and 7 bases respectively, with 5 bases between them. The CDR3 loop spans 12 amino acids. Germline CDR1 reads SGHRS; CDR2 reads YFSETQ. CDR3 residues: CASSLGLNEQFF. The CDR3 coding sequence is TGCGCCAGCAGCTTGGGGCTTAATGAGCAGTTCTTC.

This clonotype was counted many times. The V call is TRBV7-9, the J call TRBJ2-7; D remains ambiguous. Trimming took off 5 bases at V and 2 bases at J, with 7 bases between the two ends. The CDR3 covers 12 residues. CDR1 is SEHNR and CDR2 is FQNEAQ in the germline V gene (reference sequence). The CDR3 loop reads CASSRITYEQYF. The CDR3, as DNA: TGTGCCAGCAGCAGAATAACCTACGAGCAGTACTTC.

This clonotype appeared many times. The J gene is TRBJ2-1, the V gene TRBV7-3, with TRBD2 matching over 8 bases. The V and J ends lost 5 bases and 7 bases, in that order; junction bases with no gene match: 10. CDR3 size: 15 residues. CDR1 is SGHTA and CDR2 is FQGTGA in the germline V gene. The DNA for the CDR3 is TGTGCCAGCAGCCCCTGGGTAGCGGGATCTAATGAGCAGTTCTTC. Protein product: CASSPWVAGSNEQFF.

This clonotype appeared many times. This chain connects TRBV20-1 to TRBJ2-1, with D possibly being TRBD1 or TRBD2 (6 bases each). V lost 3 bases and J lost 9, with 12 bases in between. The CDR3 totals 12 residues. CDR1 and CDR2 from the germline V gene are DFQATT and SNEGSKA (reference sequence). Here the CDR3 reads CSARTGAAEQFF. Here the CDR3 DNA reads TGCAGTGCTAGGACGGGGGCGGCTGAGCAGTTCTTC.